Below are 8 T cell receptor beta chains sequenced from a single sample in a study of shared clonotypes between healthy human individuals. Clones were sequenced by immunoSEQ multiplex PCR, and TCRdb holds only the in-frame ones, with some missing. The sample records some 1,600,000 clones, around 98% being singletons. Input material: naive CD4+ T cells sorted from blood. Subset of the sample: CD45RA+ positively selected. These receptors originate from a man younger than 45 in good health.

This chain connects TRBV25-1 to TRBJ1-2; D is uncertain. The CDR3 has 14 residues. Germline values: CDR1 MGHDK, CDR2 SYGVNS. Trimming pared 5 bases from V and 8 bases from J, leaving 18 bases between. CDR3 protein: CASSSMGRIGGYTF. CDR3 nucleotide sequence: TGTGCCAGCAGTTCCATGGGGAGGATTGGGGGCTACACCTTC.

The V call is TRBV7-9, the J call TRBJ1-5, with D hard to call. Germline V gene data show CDR1 as SEHNR and CDR2 as FQNEAQ (reference sequence). The V end was cut by 2 bases, the J end by 7 bases, with 12 bases between. This CDR3 has 14 residues. In DNA, the CDR3 is TGTGCCAGCAGCTTAAGTTCTCTCGGACAGCCCCAGCATTTT. Translated: CASSLSSLGQPQHF.

The gene calls are TRBV29-1 and TRBJ2-1; 9 positions match TRBD2. With V trimmed by 3 bases and J by 8 bases, 11 bases remained unmatched. Germline lookup yields CDR1 SQVTM and CDR2 ANQGSEA. This CDR3 has 15 amino acids. CDR3 sequence reads: CSVDRGREGPDEQFF. CDR3 DNA: TGCAGCGTTGATCGTGGGCGGGAGGGCCCGGATGAGCAGTTCTTC.

The chain carries TRBV6-4 and TRBJ2-2, with D hard to call. The V end was cut by 1 base, the J end by 5 bases, with 5 bases between. This CDR3 has 13 residues. Germline values: CDR1 MRHNA, CDR2 SNTAGT. In DNA, the CDR3 is TGTGCCAGCAGTGACTACGGAACCGGGGAGCTGTTTTTT. This encodes CASSDYGTGELFF.

This chain links TRBV5-4 with TRBJ1-2, with a possible D match to TRBD1 (5 bases). The germline V gene has CDR1 SGHNT and CDR2 YYREEE (reference sequence). V dropped 4 bases and J dropped 4 bases, with 17 bases sitting between them. This CDR3 spans 15 amino acids. CDR3 DNA: TGTGCCAGCAGCGCCTCAGGGACTACGGCCTATGGCTACACCTTC. It codes for CASSASGTTAYGYTF.

This chain joins TRBV7-9 and TRBJ2-5; D may match TRBD1 or TRBD2 (5 bases each). CDR3 length: 12 residues. V was trimmed by 8 bases and J by 0 bases, leaving 7 bases between them. Germline-derived CDR1 and CDR2 are SEHNR and FQNEAQ (reference sequence). CDR3 loop: CASQGHQETQYF. The CDR3, as DNA: TGTGCCAGCCAGGGACACCAAGAGACCCAGTACTTC.

The chain is built from TRBV28 and TRBJ2-7, with no clear D. From germline, CDR1 is MDHEN and CDR2 SYDVKM. CDR3 length: 12 residues. Trimming shortened V by 4 bases and J by 1 base, and 5 bases separated the two germline ends. The CDR3 DNA reads as TGTGCCAGCAGTTCTTTTTCCTACGAGCAGTACTTC. Translation: CASSSFSYEQYF. Full variable domain (missing parts from reference TRBV28 and TRBJ2-7): DVKVTQSSRYLVKRTGEKVFLECVQDMDHENMFWYRQDPGLGLRLIYFSYDVKMKEKGDIPEGYSVSREKKERFSLILESASTNQTSMYLCASSSFSYEQYFGPGTRLTVT.

J is TRBJ2-2 and V is TRBV7-8; D is possibly TRBD1 (6 bases). This CDR3 contains 13 residues. Germline lookup yields CDR1 SGHVS and CDR2 FQNEAQ. V lost 5 bases, J lost 5 bases, and 9 bases lay in between. CDR3 loop: CASSARGTGELFF. In DNA form, the CDR3 reads TGTGCCAGCAGCGCCAGGGGAACCGGGGAGCTGTTTTTT. Variable domain in full (rest from reference TRBV7-8 and TRBJ2-2): GAGVSQSPRYKVAKRGQDVALRCDPISGHVSLFWYQQALGQGPEFLTYFQNEAQLDKSGLPSDRFFAERPEGSVSTLKIQRTQQEDSAVYLCASSARGTGELFFGEGSRLTVL.